The present T cell receptor (beta chain) was sequenced within a study of cytomegalovirus exposure and HLA in healthy donors. As for the study in general: Early release data held about 92 million unique TCRs from HLA-typed donors. General study findings and limits: A later analysis found most CMV-associated TCR beta chains apparently HLA-restricted. There were under 200 TCR beta chains listed as cytomegalovirus-associated.

With regard to this clone: What it recognizes is unknown.

Vbeta (60) and Jbeta (13) primers were used in the PCR. TCRdb's copy holds only in-frame clones and misses some; the assay was immunoSEQ multiplex PCR. The sample has around 220,000 clones; around 79% are singletons. Germline V gene sequence: CDR1 MNHEY, CDR2 SMNVEV (reference sequence). The V gene end was trimmed by 4 bases and the J gene end by 6 bases; junction bases not matched to a gene: 6. The CDR3 is made up of 14 amino acids. The source is a girl aged 2-10 years in good health and CMV-seronegative. The rearrangement links TRBV27 to TRBJ1-5; the match to TRBD1 covers 7 bases. The sample consisted of PBMCs. CDR3 in amino acids: CASSWPRGFQPQHF. For the CDR3, the DNA is TGTGCCAGCAGTTGGCCCAGGGGGTTTCAGCCCCAGCATTTT.